This is a list of T cell receptor beta chains from one sample in a study of blood T cell repertoires in COVID-19. This table comes from immunoSEQ multiplex PCR, and its TCRdb copy is limited to in-frame clones, with some not included. This table has roughly 290,000 clones, about nine tenths appearing once. Sequencing input: peripheral blood. These receptors were collected from a woman aged 25 to 39 with COVID-19, enrolled during active disease. The conserved cysteine and the conserved F or W are not part of the CDR3 here.

CDR3aa,j_gene,v_gene
ASSWKTSFTGELF,TRBJ2-2,TRBV6-5
ASSSTGSGELF,TRBJ2-2,TRBV7-9
ASSLDRGGTTDTQY,TRBJ2-3,TRBV7-9
ATSRDGGARQPQH,TRBJ1-5,TRBV15
ASSPTGALGNEQF,TRBJ2-1,TRBV6-5
ASSSRPPAGSPLH,TRBJ1-6,TRBV5-1
ASSIGGPAGGSYNEQF,TRBJ2-1,TRBV19
ASSGTAYNSPLH,TRBJ1-6,TRBV5-1
ASSEGDTGELF,TRBJ2-2,TRBV6-1
ASSSPTRDLYGYT,TRBJ1-2,TRBV6-5
ASSSLHREDTQY,TRBJ2-3,TRBV27
ASSVGQGSYEQY,TRBJ2-7,TRBV19
ASSLGGQGTDEQY,TRBJ2-7,TRBV7-9
ASSLTSAFSTDTQY,TRBJ2-3,TRBV7-2
ASSDSGTGHNSPLH,TRBJ1-6,TRBV19
ASSQGTGGRTGELF,TRBJ2-2,TRBV4-3
ASSLDSNYGYT,TRBJ1-2,TRBV28
ASSPDRVGQPQH,TRBJ1-5,TRBV2
ASTGTSEETQY,TRBJ2-5,TRBV12-3/TRBV12-4
ATSISGTEKETQY,TRBJ2-5,TRBV24-1
ASSGGLRGQPQH,TRBJ1-5,TRBV5-6
ASSQGWNTEAF,TRBJ1-1,TRBV27
ASSLEQLHSGRNYEQY,TRBJ2-7,TRBV11-3
ASSLRPREATDTQY,TRBJ2-3,TRBV7-2
AISDVKGRETQY,TRBJ2-5,TRBV10-3
ASSQPGQGAREQY,TRBJ2-7,TRBV28
ASSRFLAGGRNEQF,TRBJ2-1,TRBV4-3
ASRDRQGAGTDTQY,TRBJ2-3,TRBV28